The entry below describes one TCR beta chain. What it recognizes is unknown. This specimen belongs to a study of post-analysis software for immune sequencing data. Whole-study findings and limits: Roughly 5 TRBV segments, including TRBV5-6, TRBV5-1 and TRBV20-1, were more frequent in patients than controls.

Built from TCR beta cDNA, the libraries had unique molecular identifiers in them. TCRdb itself ran the PCR reads through MiXCR, one entry per CDR3 protein. The sample shows more than 450,000 distinct CDR3 sequences, 34% of them seen only once. V shed 6 bases and J shed 4 bases, with 18 bases lying between them. The length of the CDR3 is 15 residues. Germline lookup yields CDR1 MNHNY and CDR2 SVGAGI (reference sequence). The chain employs TRBV6-6 and TRBJ2-5; possible D gene TRBD1, 6 bases. The source is a girl aged 2 to 17 with multiple sclerosis. The sample comprised blood. CDR3 sequence: CASRGATGASETQYF. The CDR3 nucleotides read TGTGCCAGCAGGGGGGCAACAGGTGCGTCAGAGACCCAGTACTTC.